The 28 T cell receptor beta chains listed next were all sequenced from one sample in a study of PD-1 blockade in mismatch repair-deficient tumors. Assay: immunoSEQ multiplex PCR; the TCRdb copy retains only in-frame clones and omits some. Among around 25,000 clones, around 84% were seen once, and the ten largest hold about 2.7%. The starting material was PBMCs, obtained before pembrolizumab treatment. The receptors originated from an adult with mismatch repair-deficient cancer.

This clone occurred a few times. The V call is TRBV6-1, the J call TRBJ2-7, with a tentative D call TRBD1 (5 bases). The CDR3 loop spans 16 amino acids. CDR1 and CDR2 from the germline V gene are MNHNS and SASEGT. V was trimmed by 0 bases and J by 0 bases, leaving 12 bases between them. The CDR3: CASSEAMTASSYEQYF. In nucleotides, the CDR3 is TGTGCCAGCAGTGAAGCGATGACAGCGAGCTCCTACGAGCAGTACTTC.

The V call is TRBV6-1, the J call TRBJ1-2; D may be TRBD1 (6 bases). This CDR3 has 13 amino acids. CDR1 and CDR2 (germline): MNHNS, SASEGT. The V end lost 2 bases, the J end lost 8 bases, and 12 bases lay between the germline ends. CDR3 coding DNA: TGTGCCAGCAGTGAAAGACAGGTCAACGGCTACACCTTC. This codes for CASSERQVNGYTF.

This chain connects TRBV30 to TRBJ2-3; D is unresolved. The CDR3 is 15 amino acids. The V gene's germline CDR1 is GTSNPN and CDR2 SVGIG (reference sequence). Trimming took 3 bases from V and 0 from J, leaving 13 bases between them. Here the CDR3 DNA reads TGTGCCTGGAGGGGCTCAAGAACTAGCACAGATACGCAGTATTTT. Its protein product is CAWRGSRTSTDTQYF. Full variable domain (remainder filled in from reference TRBV30 and TRBJ2-3): SQTIHQWPATLVQPVGSPLSLECTVEGTSNPNLYWYRQAAGRGLQLLFYSVGIGQISSEVPQNLSASRPQDRQFILSSKKLLLSDSGFYLCAWRGSRTSTDTQYFGPGTRLTVL.

The rearrangement uses TRBV28 and TRBJ1-2, with no clear D. The CDR3 has 13 amino acids. Germline V CDR1 and CDR2: MDHEN, SYDVKM. V was shortened by 2 bases and J by 7 bases, with 11 bases between the two germline ends. CDR3 sequence (DNA): TGTGCCAGCAGTTTAATGGGAGTTGGTGGCTACACCTTC. This gives the protein CASSLMGVGGYTF.

V gene TRBV14 combines with J gene TRBJ2-2; 9 bases are shared with TRBD1. This CDR3 contains 24 residues. V lost 0 bases to trimming and J lost 1 base; unmatched junction nucleotides: 24. Germline CDR1 reads SGHDN; CDR2 reads FVKESK. CDR3 region: CASSQDRPRGTGTGQNENTGELFF. Written as DNA, the CDR3 is TGTGCCAGCAGCCAAGATCGCCCCCGGGGGACTGGGACAGGGCAAAATGAGAACACCGGGGAGCTGTTTTTT.

V is TRBV11-2 and J is TRBJ2-1, with D tentatively TRBD2 (9 bases). The CDR3 is made up of 16 amino acids. Germline assignment: CDR1 SGHAT and CDR2 FQNNGV. The V and J ends lost 8 bases and 7 bases respectively, with 24 bases between them. The CDR3 nucleotides read TGTGCCAGCTCCCCAGGGGCGGGAGGGACAGGAAATGAGCAGTTCTTC. Translated: CASSPGAGGTGNEQFF. Full variable domain (outside the CDR3, taken from reference TRBV11-2 and TRBJ2-1): EAGVAQSPRYKIIEKRQSVAFWCNPISGHATLYWYQQILGQGPKLLIQFQNNGVVDDSQLPKDRFSAERLKGVDSTLKIQPAKLEDSAVYLCASSPGAGGTGNEQFFGPGTRLTVL.

This clone was seen once. The chain uses TRBV18 and TRBJ2-5, with 13 bases fitting TRBD2. Germline V gene sequence: CDR1 KGHSH, CDR2 LQKENI. The CDR3 contains 16 residues. V shed 0 bases, J shed 5 bases, and the junction held 3 bases outside the gene matches. CDR3 sequence reads: CASSPPELAGGETQYF. CDR3 in DNA: TGTGCCAGCTCACCACCGGAACTAGCGGGAGGGGAGACCCAGTACTTC. Combining the CDR3 with reference TRBV18 and TRBJ2-5 gives the whole variable domain NAGVMQNPRHLVRRRGQEARLRCSPMKGHSHVYWYRQLPEEGLKFMVYLQKENIIDESGMPKERFSAEFPKEGPSILRIQQVVRGDSAAYFCASSPPELAGGETQYFGPGTRLLVL.

V is TRBV6-5 and J is TRBJ1-3; the D gene is possibly TRBD1 (6 bases). V lost 8 bases to trimming and J lost 6 bases, with 20 bases between them. This CDR3 is built from 15 residues. The germline V gene has CDR1 MNHEY and CDR2 SVGAGI. The CDR3 DNA sequence: TGTGCCAGCCATGGGTTCCAGGGGTGGGAAAACACCATATATTTT. This sequence encodes CASHGFQGWENTIYF.

The chain recombines TRBV5-1 with TRBJ2-5; 9 bases map to TRBD1. V was pared by 4 bases and J by 5 bases, with 12 bases of the junction left unmatched. The CDR3 extends over 16 amino acids. The germline gives CDR1 SGHRS, CDR2 YFSETQ. The CDR3 region has the DNA TGCGCCAGCAGCCACATAGGACAGGGGCTAGGGGAGACCCAGTACTTC. Its protein is CASSHIGQGLGETQYF.

The chain uses TRBV11-1 and TRBJ2-1; 11 bases are shared with TRBD2. J gave up 0 bases and V 5 bases, and 6 bases lay outside the gene matches. In germline, CDR1 is SGHAT, CDR2 FQDESV (reference sequence). This CDR3 has 17 residues. CDR3 residues: CASSTGTSGYSYNEQFF. CDR3 coding DNA: TGTGCCAGCAGCACCGGGACTAGCGGTTACTCCTACAATGAGCAGTTCTTC.

This chain links TRBV5-8 with TRBJ2-7; 7 bases are a match to TRBD1. The CDR3 is made up of 14 amino acids. After removal of 5 bases from V and 2 bases from J, the junction contained 7 bases not matched to a gene. CDR1 is SGHTS, CDR2 YDEGEE, per germline. Written as DNA, the CDR3 is TGTGCCAGCAGTATTCAGGGGACAGCCTACGAGCAGTACTTC. Translated, it gives CASSIQGTAYEQYF. The entire variable domain, with the rest obtained from reference TRBV5-8 and TRBJ2-7, is as follows: EAGVTQSPTHLIKTRGQQATLRCSPISGHTSVYWYQQALGLGLQFLLWYDEGEERNRGNFPPRFSGRQFPNYSSELNVNALELEDSALYLCASSIQGTAYEQYFGPGTRLTVT.

The chain carries TRBV29-1 and TRBJ1-1; TRBD1 might be the D (5 bases). This CDR3 is built from 13 residues. Per germline, CDR1 SQVTM and CDR2 ANQGSEA. Trimming took 4 bases from V and 0 from J, leaving 9 bases between them. DNA of the CDR3: TGCAGCGTTGGGTCAGGGATGAACACTGAAGCTTTCTTT. Protein: CSVGSGMNTEAFF.

The sample holds one count of this clone. V usage is TRBV28 and J usage is TRBJ2-7, with 8 bases identical to TRBD1. Germline assignment: CDR1 MDHEN and CDR2 SYDVKM. V lost 7 bases to trimming and J lost 2 bases; unmatched junction nucleotides: 7. The CDR3 loop spans 14 amino acids. The CDR3 is CASTSTGATYEQYF. The CDR3 nucleotides are TGTGCCAGCACCTCGACAGGGGCAACCTACGAGCAGTACTTC.

The chain joins TRBV7-9 to TRBJ1-6; 7 bases line up with TRBD1. Germline loops: CDR1 SEHNR, CDR2 FQNEAQ (reference sequence). V gave up 2 bases and J gave up 3 bases; unmatched junction bases: 4. The CDR3 is 16 amino acids. As DNA, the CDR3 is TGTGCCAGCAGCTTATGGGACAGTGGCTATAATTCACCCCTCCACTTT. This gives the protein CASSLWDSGYNSPLHF.

This chain uses TRBV5-1 with TRBJ2-2; tentatively, D is TRBD2 (5 bases). CDR1 is SGHRS and CDR2 is YFSETQ in the germline V gene. V lost 2 bases and J lost 4, with 18 bases in between. This CDR3 is 17 amino acids long. CDR3 DNA: TGCGCCAGCAGCTTTACGTATGAGGGAGTCCCCACCGGGGAGCTGTTTTTT. Translation: CASSFTYEGVPTGELFF. Supplemented by reference TRBV5-1 and TRBJ2-2, the full variable domain reads KAGVTQTPRYLIKTRGQQVTLSCSPISGHRSVSWYQQTPGQGLQFLFEYFSETQRNKGNFPGRFSGRQFSNSRSEMNVSTLELGDSALYLCASSFTYEGVPTGELFFGEGSRLTVL.

The CDR3 region is CASSSAARGDQPQHF. The CDR3 DNA reads TGTGCCAGCAGCTCGGCGGCCAGGGGTGATCAGCCCCAGCATTTT. The chain links TRBV28 to TRBJ1-5, with D possibly being TRBD1 (6 bases). This CDR3 has 15 residues. Germline V CDR1 and CDR2: MDHEN, SYDVKM. V was clipped by 6 bases and J by 5 bases, with 17 bases between them.

This chain joins TRBV13 and TRBJ2-2, with 9 nucleotides matching TRBD1. CDR1 and CDR2 from the germline V gene are PRHDT and FYEKMQ (reference sequence). The CDR3 consists of 16 residues. V dropped 3 bases and J dropped 5; count of bases not matched to a gene: 7. The CDR3: CASSFGTGIATGELFF. In nucleotides, the CDR3 is TGTGCCAGCAGCTTCGGGACAGGGATTGCAACCGGGGAGCTGTTTTTT.

The rearrangement links TRBV15 to TRBJ2-7; D is unclear. V lost 0 bases and J 2 bases, leaving 17 bases between the germline ends. The germline CDR1 and CDR2 sequences are LNHNV and YYDKDF (reference sequence). The length of the CDR3 is 17 residues. The CDR3 loop is CATSRDRSTALPYEQYF. For the CDR3, the DNA is TGTGCCACCAGCAGAGACCGAAGCACTGCTCTCCCCTACGAGCAGTACTTC.

This chain uses TRBV28 with TRBJ2-7; TRBD2 matches at 12 bases. With 5 bases clipped from V and 2 bases from J, the junction kept 7 bases outside the gene matches. The V gene's germline CDR1 is MDHEN and CDR2 SYDVKM. CDR3 length: 16 amino acids. In nucleotides, the CDR3 is TGTGCCAGCAGTGCGCTAGCGGGAGGGTCCCCCTACGAGCAGTACTTC. Residues: CASSALAGGSPYEQYF.

The chain links TRBV14 to TRBJ2-1; D not certain. V lost 1 base, J lost 11 bases, and 18 bases lay in between. Germline assignment: CDR1 SGHDN and CDR2 FVKESK. The CDR3 has 15 residues. This CDR3 is CASSQARSRNEQQFF. The CDR3 DNA reads TGTGCCAGCAGCCAAGCCCGCTCCAGGAATGAGCAGCAGTTCTTC.

The chain recombines TRBV28 with TRBJ2-5; TRBD2 aligns across 8 bases. The germline gives CDR1 MDHEN, CDR2 SYDVKM. Trimming removed 8 bases from V and 2 bases from J; junction bases left unmatched: 13. This CDR3 has 16 amino acids. The DNA of the CDR3 is TGTGCCAGCTCCACACCAGCGGGGGTCCAACAAGAGACCCAGTACTTC. It codes for CASSTPAGVQQETQYF.

This chain links TRBV7-3 with TRBJ2-1; TRBD2 agrees at 13 bases. The trim removed 2 bases at V and 11 bases at J, leaving 3 bases unmatched. This CDR3 comprises 14 residues. Per the germline V gene, CDR1 is SGHTA and CDR2 is FQGTGA. The CDR3 loop is CASSLGLAGAKQFF. CDR3 coding DNA: TGTGCCAGCAGCTTAGGACTAGCGGGAGCAAAGCAGTTCTTC.

This clone was seen only once. This chain uses TRBV1 with TRBJ2-1; the DNA was not used to check the table's D call, TRBD2. TRBV1 is reported as a pseudogene. There are 15 residues in the CDR3. The CDR3 DNA reads as TGCACCAGCAGCCAACATTCTAAAAGATACAATGAGCAGTTCTTC. It translates to CTSSQHSKRYNEQFF.

V usage is TRBV21-1 and J usage is TRBJ2-7; no DNA check was done on the table's D call, TRBD2. TRBV21-1 is a listed pseudogene. The CDR3 runs to 13 residues. The CDR3 here is CASSKDLTYEQYF. DNA for the CDR3: TGTGCCAGCAGCAAAGACTTGACCTACGAGCAGTACTTC.

The V gene is TRBV27, the J gene TRBJ2-5; possible D gene TRBD1, 5 bases. This CDR3 has 15 residues. Germline-derived CDR1 and CDR2 are MNHEY and SMNVEV (reference sequence). The germline V and J ends were trimmed by 8 bases and 3 bases, with 19 bases remaining between them. CDR3 sequence: CASVFTGQTEETQYF. For the CDR3, the DNA is TGTGCCAGCGTGTTCACAGGTCAAACCGAAGAGACCCAGTACTTC.

This chain links TRBV7-2 with TRBJ1-5, with 8 bases fitting TRBD1. Germline lookup yields CDR1 SGHTA and CDR2 FQGNSA. Unmatched junction bases numbered 5, after V lost 0 bases and J lost 7 bases. This CDR3 has 15 amino acids. The CDR3 nucleotides are TGTGCCAGCAGCTTAGCAGGACAGGGAGGGCAGCCCCAGCATTTT. It is translated as CASSLAGQGGQPQHF.

The rearrangement uses TRBV2 and TRBJ2-4; a weak D match, TRBD1 (6 bases). The V gene's germline CDR1 is SNHLY and CDR2 FYNNEI. Trimming shortened V by 7 bases and J by 0 bases, and 10 bases separated the two germline ends. This CDR3 spans 14 amino acids. CDR3 in DNA: TGTGCCAGCACCCAGGACAGAGCCAAAAACATTCAGTACTTC. Translated: CASTQDRAKNIQYF.

This clone came up a few times. V and J are TRBV6-5 and TRBJ2-1; D is unclear. The CDR3 runs 15 residues. The germline V and J ends were trimmed by 5 bases and 1 base, with 12 bases remaining between them. In germline, CDR1 is MNHEY, CDR2 SVGAGI. This chain's CDR3 is CASSTDFGSYNEQFF. CDR3 DNA sequence: TGTGCCAGCAGTACCGACTTCGGGTCCTACAATGAGCAGTTCTTC.